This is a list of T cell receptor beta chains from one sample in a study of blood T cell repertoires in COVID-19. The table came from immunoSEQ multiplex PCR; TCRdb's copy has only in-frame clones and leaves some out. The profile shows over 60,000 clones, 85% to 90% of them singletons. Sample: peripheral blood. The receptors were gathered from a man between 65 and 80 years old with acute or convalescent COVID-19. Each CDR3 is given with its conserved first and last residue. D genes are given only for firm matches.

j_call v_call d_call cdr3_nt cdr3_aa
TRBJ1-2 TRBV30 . TGTGCCTGGAGACAGGGATTTGGCTACACCTTC CAWRQGFGYTF
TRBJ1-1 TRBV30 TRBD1 TGTGCCTGGAGTCCCGGGACAGCAACTGAAGCTTTCTTT CAWSPGTATEAFF
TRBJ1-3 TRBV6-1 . TGTGCCAGCACTGAACGCACTTCTGGAAACACCATATATTTT CASTERTSGNTIYF
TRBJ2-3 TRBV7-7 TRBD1 TGTGCTAGCGCGCAGGGACAGGGCGCAGATACGCAGTATTTT CASAQGQGADTQYF
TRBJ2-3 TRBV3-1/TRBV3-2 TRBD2 TGTGCCAGCAGCTTCCTAGCGGGGGAGCTCACAGATACGCAGTATTTT CASSFLAGELTDTQYF
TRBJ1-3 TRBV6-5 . TGTGCCAGCAGTTACGGGCCGGGAAACACCATATATTTT CASSYGPGNTIYF
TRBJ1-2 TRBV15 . TGTGCCACCAGCAGTAGAGGGATGGTCTATGGCTACACCTTC CATSSRGMVYGYTF
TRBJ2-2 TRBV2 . TGTGCCAGCAGTGACCGCCCTATGGGCCCCGGGGAGCTGTTTTTT CASSDRPMGPGELFF
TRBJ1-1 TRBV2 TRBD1 TGTGCCAGCAGGGGACAGGGGAGCGGCACTGAAGCTTTCTTT CASRGQGSGTEAFF
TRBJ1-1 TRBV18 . TGTGCCAGCTCACCAGGGCAAGGGGGAGCTTTCTTT CASSPGQGGAFF
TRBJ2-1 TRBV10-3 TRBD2 TGTGCCATCGGACTAGACAATGAGCAGTTCTTC CAIGLDNEQFF